The 28 T cell receptor beta chains listed next were all sequenced from one sample in a study of B cell selection in AIRE deficiency. The sorted conventional CD4 T cells were gated as CD4+CD127+. Data came from immunoSEQ multiplex PCR; TCRdb stores just in-frame clones and leaves some out. The sample includes 20,000 to 25,000 clones, roughly 97% of them seen just once. Sequencing used conventional CD4+ T cells sorted from PBMCs. These receptors were collected from a human donor with AIRE deficiency.

V usage is TRBV7-9 and J usage is TRBJ1-1; D is ambiguous. V was clipped by 4 bases and J by 11 bases, with 8 bases between them. The CDR3 sequence is 10 residues long. CDR1 SEHNR and CDR2 FQNEAQ come from the germline V gene (reference sequence). The CDR3 region is CASSSQQAFF. CDR3 sequence (DNA): TGTGCCAGCAGCTCTCAACAGGCTTTCTTT.

The V and J genes are TRBV5-6 and TRBJ2-2; D is unresolved. V was shortened by 2 bases and J by 4 bases, with 9 bases between the two germline ends. Germline V gene lookup returns CDR1 SGHDT and CDR2 YYEEEE. The CDR3 covers 14 residues. CDR3 protein: CASSFASSTGELFF. The CDR3, as DNA: TGTGCCAGCAGCTTTGCCAGCAGCACCGGGGAGCTGTTTTTT.

The V gene is TRBV7-8, the J gene TRBJ1-1; possible D gene TRBD1, 5 bases. Germline assignment: CDR1 SGHVS and CDR2 FQNEAQ. V shed 1 base and J shed 4 bases, with 13 bases lying between them. The CDR3 runs to 15 residues. As DNA, the CDR3 is TGTGCCAGCAGCTTAGTGTGGGGCGGGCGCACTGAAGCTTTCTTT. Translating gives CASSLVWGGRTEAFF.

The gene calls are TRBV27 and TRBJ2-7; 9 bases line up with TRBD2. The V gene end was trimmed by 6 bases and the J gene end by 1 base; junction bases not matched to a gene: 7. This CDR3 region has 15 residues. CDR1 is MNHEY and CDR2 is SMNVEV in the germline V gene (reference sequence). CDR3 nucleotide sequence: TGTGCCAGCAGCTATAAAGGACTAGCGTCCTACGAGCAGTACTTC. As protein: CASSYKGLASYEQYF.

This rearrangement joins TRBV19 to TRBJ1-5; TRBD1 might be the D (6 bases). Trimming pared 3 bases from V and 6 bases from J, leaving 12 bases between. The germline V gene has CDR1 LNHDA and CDR2 SQIVND (reference sequence). The CDR3 spans 14 residues. The CDR3 reads CASSIAGAAQPQHF. The CDR3 bases are TGTGCCAGTAGTATTGCAGGGGCCGCTCAGCCCCAGCATTTT.

This chain connects TRBV6-5 to TRBJ1-2; 10 bases match TRBD1. Germline loops: CDR1 MNHEY, CDR2 SVGAGI. Trimming cost V 4 bases and J 8 bases; bases outside gene matches: 10. CDR3 length: 15 amino acids. The CDR3 DNA reads TGTGCCAGCAGTTCTCCTCCGGGGACAGGGGCCGGCTACACCTTC. Its protein is CASSSPPGTGAGYTF.

This clone appeared once. V usage is TRBV19 and J usage is TRBJ1-1; D uncertain. The CDR3 totals 14 residues. The germline V gene has CDR1 LNHDA and CDR2 SQIVND (reference sequence). With 10 bases removed from V and 1 base from J, the gap between germline ends came to 16 bases. For the CDR3, the DNA is TGTGCCACCGTAAGGGTGGGATCGAACACTGAAGCTTTCTTT. Protein: CATVRVGSNTEAFF. Based on the CDR3 plus reference TRBV19 and TRBJ1-1, the full variable domain is DGGITQSPKYLFRKEGQNVTLSCEQNLNHDAMYWYRQDPGQGLRLIYYSQIVNDFQKGDIAEGYSVSREKKESFPLTVTSAQKNPTAFYLCATVRVGSNTEAFFGQGTRLTVV.

The rearrangement joins TRBV14 to TRBJ2-2, with 12 nucleotides matching TRBD2. V shed 3 bases, J shed 6 bases, and the junction held 8 bases outside the gene matches. Germline V gene data show CDR1 as SGHDN and CDR2 as FVKESK. The CDR3 is made up of 17 amino acids. The chain's CDR3 is CASSHQLAGGLSGELFF. The CDR3, as DNA: TGTGCCAGCAGCCACCAACTAGCGGGAGGCCTTTCCGGGGAGCTGTTTTTT.

The chain joins TRBV2 to TRBJ1-1; D ambiguous. The CDR3 extends over 12 amino acids. Germline V CDR1 and CDR2: SNHLY, FYNNEI. Trimming pared 6 bases from V and 4 bases from J, leaving 9 bases between. The CDR3 DNA reads TGTGCCAGCAGGGAATGGATCACTGAAGCTTTCTTT. It translates to CASREWITEAFF. Drawing the rest from reference TRBV2 and TRBJ1-1, the complete variable domain is EPEVTQTPSHQVTQMGQEVILRCVPISNHLYFYWYRQILGQKVEFLVSFYNNEISEKSEIFDDQFSVERPDGSNFTLKIRSTKLEDSAMYFCASREWITEAFFGQGTRLTVV.

CDR3 nucleotide sequence: TGTGCCAGCAGCGCAACAGACTCTAATTCACCCCTCCACTTT. Translating it yields CASSATDSNSPLHF. The gene calls are TRBV11-1 and TRBJ1-6; D not certain. This CDR3 spans 14 amino acids. CDR1 is SGHAT, CDR2 FQDESV, per germline (reference sequence). V gave up 5 bases and J gave up 6 bases, with 11 bases separating them.

The V gene is TRBV10-3, the J gene TRBJ2-7; tentative D call: TRBD1 (6 bases). Germline V gives CDR1 ENHRY, CDR2 SYGVKD. The CDR3 runs 14 residues. Trimming cost V 4 bases and J 4 bases, with 14 bases left between them. The CDR3 sequence is CAISGLLRGYEQYF. In DNA form, the CDR3 reads TGTGCCATCAGTGGCCTCTTGAGGGGGTACGAGCAGTACTTC.

V gene TRBV7-8 combines with J gene TRBJ2-3; D unresolved. Germline V gene data show CDR1 as SGHVS and CDR2 as FQNEAQ. Trimming left V 2 bases short and J 4 bases short, with 13 bases between. This CDR3 region has 15 residues. The CDR3 DNA is TGTGCCAGCAGCTTATTGGCGAATCAGCCAGATACGCAGTATTTT. Translating it yields CASSLLANQPDTQYF.

V and J are TRBV6-1 and TRBJ2-1, with 13 bases matching TRBD2. The germline CDR1 and CDR2 sequences are MNHNS and SASEGT. V was pared by 8 bases and J by 0 bases, with 10 bases of the junction left unmatched. There are 18 residues in the CDR3. The CDR3 sequence is CASGGRTSGGSSYNEQFF. CDR3 DNA sequence: TGTGCCAGCGGTGGTAGGACTAGCGGGGGCAGCTCCTACAATGAGCAGTTCTTC.

The CDR3 is CASRRTSGSYEQYF. DNA of the CDR3: TGTGCCAGCAGACGGACTAGCGGGAGCTACGAGCAGTACTTC. This chain connects TRBV6-5 to TRBJ2-7; 13 bases are shared with TRBD2. This CDR3 has 14 residues. The V gene end was trimmed by 6 bases and the J gene end by 3 bases; junction bases not matched to a gene: 2. Germline values: CDR1 MNHEY, CDR2 SVGAGI.

This sequence joins TRBV6-5 and TRBJ1-1; D gene ambiguous. Germline CDR1 and CDR2: MNHEY and SVGAGI. CDR3 length equals 15 residues. With 2 bases removed from V and 3 bases from J, the gap between germline ends came to 13 bases. Written as DNA, the CDR3 is TGTGCCAGCAGTTACATCGGGAGGCTCCACACTGAAGCTTTCTTT. It encodes CASSYIGRLHTEAFF.

The J gene is TRBJ2-1, the V gene TRBV27, with D tentatively TRBD1 (5 bases). V lost 2 bases to trimming and J lost 8 bases, with 16 bases between them. Germline values: CDR1 MNHEY, CDR2 SMNVEV (reference sequence). The CDR3 extends over 15 amino acids. In DNA, the CDR3 is TGTGCCAGCAGTTTACTTAGCCAGGGTGGAGATGAGCAGTTCTTC. Translation gives CASSLLSQGGDEQFF.

CDR3 DNA sequence: TGCGCCAGCAGCCAAGATCGGGCACTAGCCTACGAGCAGTACTTC. It encodes CASSQDRALAYEQYF. The rearrangement joins TRBV4-3 to TRBJ2-7, with a possible D match to TRBD2 (5 bases). The V gene lost 0 bases and the J gene lost 2 bases, with 11 bases spanning the gap. This CDR3 has 15 amino acids. In germline, CDR1 is LGHNA, CDR2 YSLEER.

The V and J genes are TRBV7-6 and TRBJ2-2; 9 bases are a match to TRBD1. The CDR3 runs 16 residues. Trimming at V came to 5 bases and at J to 0 bases, leaving 4 bases not matched to a gene. Germline lookup yields CDR1 SGHVS and CDR2 FNYEAQ. For the CDR3, the DNA is TGTGCCAGCAGCCAACAGGGGGCTGCGAACACCGGGGAGCTGTTTTTT. This translates into CASSQQGAANTGELFF.

CDR3 sequence reads: CASSPDSFRKFF. The CDR3 DNA reads as TGTGCCAGCAGCCCGGACAGTTTCCGTAAGTTCTTC. This sequence joins TRBV7-9 and TRBJ2-1, with D tentatively TRBD1 (6 bases). Deletions cut 5 bases from V and 14 bases from J, with 16 bases between. Looked up from germline, CDR1 is SEHNR and CDR2 is FQNEAQ (reference sequence). CDR3 size: 12 residues.

This sequence joins TRBV5-1 and TRBJ1-2; D is possibly TRBD1 (5 bases). V gave up 1 base and J gave up 3 bases, with 16 bases separating them. CDR1 is SGHRS, CDR2 YFSETQ, per germline. CDR3 length equals 16 residues. In nucleotides, the CDR3 is TGCGCCAGCAGCTTGAGTTTAGGGGCTTCACACTATGGCTACACCTTC. It encodes CASSLSLGASHYGYTF.

The gene calls are TRBV7-2 and TRBJ2-1, with TRBD2 matching 8 bases. Unmatched junction bases numbered 3, after V lost 2 bases and J lost 3 bases. CDR1 is SGHTA, CDR2 FQGNSA, per germline. The CDR3 has 15 residues. CDR3 amino acids: CASSLTGRGYNEQFF. CDR3 DNA: TGTGCCAGCAGCTTAACCGGGAGGGGCTACAATGAGCAGTTCTTC.

The chain links TRBV19 to TRBJ2-7, with 11 bases that match TRBD2. Germline assignment: CDR1 LNHDA and CDR2 SQIVND (reference sequence). The J segment lost 6 bases and the V segment lost 4 bases, leaving 8 bases of the junction unmatched. The CDR3 is 15 amino acids. The CDR3 is CASSKLAGGPGEQYF. The CDR3 nucleotides read TGTGCCAGTAGTAAGTTAGCGGGAGGGCCTGGCGAGCAGTACTTC.

This clone was counted once. The chain links TRBV27 to TRBJ2-7; 7 bases line up with TRBD1. Unmatched junction bases numbered 8, after V lost 6 bases and J lost 6 bases. Germline CDR1 and CDR2: MNHEY and SMNVEV (reference sequence). This CDR3 has 13 amino acids. The CDR3 reads CASSRQGGSEQYF. DNA of the CDR3: TGTGCCAGCAGCCGACAGGGTGGAAGCGAGCAGTACTTC.

V usage is TRBV5-5 and J usage is TRBJ1-4; a weak D match, TRBD1 (5 bases). This CDR3 region has 15 residues. The V gene's germline CDR1 is SGHKS and CDR2 YYEKEE (reference sequence). V was shortened by 0 bases and J by 5 bases, with 11 bases between the two germline ends. This CDR3 reads CASSLAGRENEKLFF. The CDR3 DNA reads TGTGCCAGCAGCTTGGCCGGCAGGGAGAATGAAAAACTGTTTTTT.

This chain joins TRBV7-2 and TRBJ2-2; 8 bases map to TRBD2. Germline V CDR1 and CDR2: SGHTA, FQGNSA. The CDR3 is 17 residues long. J was trimmed by 6 bases and V by 0 bases; bases with no gene match: 9. The CDR3 protein is CASSLAPSGSGAGELFF. The CDR3 DNA reads TGTGCCAGCAGCTTAGCTCCGAGCGGGAGTGGGGCCGGGGAGCTGTTTTTT. Full variable domain (missing parts from reference TRBV7-2 and TRBJ2-2): GAGVSQSPSNKVTEKGKDVELRCDPISGHTALYWYRQSLGQGLEFLIYFQGNSAPDKSGLPSDRFSAERTGGSVSTLTIQRTQQEDSAVYLCASSLAPSGSGAGELFFGEGSRLTVL.

The CDR3 coding sequence is TGCGCCAGCAGCTTAGGACTAGCGGGGATTACGCAGTATTTT. Translating it yields CASSLGLAGITQYF. The chain employs TRBV5-1 and TRBJ2-3, with TRBD2 matching over 12 bases. Looked up from germline, CDR1 is SGHRS and CDR2 is YFSETQ. This CDR3 comprises 14 residues. J lost 8 bases, V lost 2 bases, and 3 bases had no gene match.

This clone occurred once. The chain recombines TRBV7-2 with TRBJ2-7; D possibly uses TRBD1 or TRBD2 (5 bases each). CDR3 length: 15 residues. Germline lookup yields CDR1 SGHTA and CDR2 FQGNSA. The V and J ends lost 1 base and 2 bases respectively, with 12 bases between them. The CDR3 loop reads CASSLDYRGAYEQYF. The CDR3, as DNA: TGTGCCAGCAGCTTAGATTATAGGGGAGCCTACGAGCAGTACTTC.

Written as DNA, the CDR3 is TGTGCCAGCAGCCAAGATGCTAGCGGCTACGAGCAGTACTTC. Protein: CASSQDASGYEQYF. The chain carries TRBV11-2 and TRBJ2-7, with TRBD2 identical over 7 bases. The V gene end was trimmed by 5 bases and the J gene end by 3 bases; junction bases not matched to a gene: 7. CDR3 size: 14 residues. In germline, CDR1 is SGHAT, CDR2 FQNNGV.